The 5 T cell receptor beta chains below come from one sample, sequenced in a study of blood T cell repertoires in COVID-19. Assay: immunoSEQ multiplex PCR; the TCRdb copy retains only in-frame clones and omits some. This sample has about 260,000 clones, with about 80% found just once. Sequencing was performed on PBMCs or T cells enriched from blood (not recorded which). The receptors were gathered from a man aged 30-40 years with acute COVID-19.

Worth noting for this clone: This sample also contains other DNA sequences that code for the same CDR3. This chain connects TRBV28 to TRBJ1-2; the D is unclear. The ends were cut back, 4 bases at V and 3 bases at J, with 3 bases in the middle. CDR3 length equals 11 residues. CDR1 is MDHEN and CDR2 is SYDVKM in the germline V gene. CDR3 loop: CASSSYYGYTF. The CDR3 DNA reads as TGTGCCAGCAGTTCCTACTATGGCTACACCTTC.

This rearrangement joins TRBV7-6 to TRBJ2-7, with unresolved D. Germline V gives CDR1 SGHVS, CDR2 FNYEAQ. V lost 0 bases and J lost 0, with 9 bases in between. The CDR3 is made up of 15 amino acids. CDR3 in DNA: TGTGCCAGCAGCTTAGCGCCCTCTACCTCCTACGAGCAGTACGTC. Its translation: CASSLAPSTSYEQYV.

As DNA, the CDR3 is TGTGCCAGCTCACCTCGGGGAGACTCCTACGAGCAGTACGTC. This encodes CASSPRGDSYEQYV. V usage is TRBV18 and J usage is TRBJ2-7; D is perhaps TRBD2 (5 bases). Germline loops: CDR1 KGHSH, CDR2 LQKENI. V lost 3 bases and J lost 0, with 9 bases in between. The CDR3 covers 14 residues.

This chain joins TRBV19 and TRBJ1-5, with D perhaps TRBD1 (6 bases). This CDR3 has 11 amino acids. Germline V CDR1 and CDR2: LNHDA, SQIVND (reference sequence). The V end lost 10 bases, the J end lost 8 bases, and 12 bases lay between the germline ends. The CDR3 region is CAIGQFKPQHF. The CDR3 nucleotides are TGTGCCATTGGACAGTTTAAGCCCCAGCATTTT.

As concerns this clone: Other DNA sequences in the same sample also yield this CDR3. For the CDR3, the DNA is TGTGCCAGCTCACTGCAGGGGGGCACTGAAGCTTTCTTT. Amino acids: CASSLQGGTEAFF. The chain uses TRBV18 and TRBJ1-1, with TRBD1 identical over 7 bases. Germline loops: CDR1 KGHSH, CDR2 LQKENI. Trimming cost V 4 bases and J 4 bases; bases outside gene matches: 3. The CDR3 is 13 residues long.